This T cell receptor beta chain was captured in a study of cytomegalovirus exposure and HLA in healthy donors. Trimming at V came to 4 bases and at J to 3 bases, leaving 7 bases not matched to a gene. This CDR3 is 16 amino acids long. Per germline, CDR1 LGHNA and CDR2 YSLEER. A few counts support this clone. Its matching antigen is unknown. PCR amplification relied on 60 Vbeta primers (plus 13 Jbeta primers). This table comes from immunoSEQ multiplex PCR, and its TCRdb copy is limited to in-frame clones, with some not included. The table has around 72,000 clones, around 64% seen once. Study findings and constraints: What a later analysis showed was that several of the most significant clusters appeared linked to common viral pathogens.

The receptor was isolated from a man aged 35 to 55 in good health and CMV-seropositive. The sequenced sample consisted of PBMCs. The chain is built from TRBV4-3 and TRBJ2-3; TRBD2 agrees at 10 bases. DNA for the CDR3: TGCGCCAGCAGCCTTCAGCGGGGGGGCCCAACAGATACGCAGTATTTT. This codes for CASSLQRGGPTDTQYF.